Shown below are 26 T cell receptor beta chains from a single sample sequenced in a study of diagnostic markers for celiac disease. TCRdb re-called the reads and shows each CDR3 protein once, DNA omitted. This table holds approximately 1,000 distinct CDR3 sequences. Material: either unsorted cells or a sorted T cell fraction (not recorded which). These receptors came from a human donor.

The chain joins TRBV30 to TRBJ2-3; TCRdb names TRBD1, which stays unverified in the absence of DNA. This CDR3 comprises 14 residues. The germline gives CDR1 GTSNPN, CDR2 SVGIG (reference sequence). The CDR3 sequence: CAWSVRQGSDTQYF. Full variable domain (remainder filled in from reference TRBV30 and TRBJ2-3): SQTIHQWPATLVQPVGSPLSLECTVEGTSNPNLYWYRQAAGRGLQLLFYSVGIGQISSEVPQNLSASRPQDRQFILSSKKLLLSDSGFYLCAWSVRQGSDTQYFGPGTRLTVL.

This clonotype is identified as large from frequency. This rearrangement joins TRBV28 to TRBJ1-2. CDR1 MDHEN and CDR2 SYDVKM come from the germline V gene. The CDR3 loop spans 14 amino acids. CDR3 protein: CASSYPSGNYGYTF.

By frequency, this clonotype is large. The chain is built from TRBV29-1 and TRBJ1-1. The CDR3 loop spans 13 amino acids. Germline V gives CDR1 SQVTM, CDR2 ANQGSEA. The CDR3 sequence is CSVQFWLNTEAFF.

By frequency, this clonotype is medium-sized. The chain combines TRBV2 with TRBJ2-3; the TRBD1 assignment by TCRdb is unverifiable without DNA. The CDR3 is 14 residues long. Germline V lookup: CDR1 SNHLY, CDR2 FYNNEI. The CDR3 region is CASSSRTGTDTQYF. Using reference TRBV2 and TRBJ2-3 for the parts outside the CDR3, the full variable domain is EPEVTQTPSHQVTQMGQEVILRCVPISNHLYFYWYRQILGQKVEFLVSFYNNEISEKSEIFDDQFSVERPDGSNFTLKIRSTKLEDSAMYFCASSSRTGTDTQYFGPGTRLTVL.

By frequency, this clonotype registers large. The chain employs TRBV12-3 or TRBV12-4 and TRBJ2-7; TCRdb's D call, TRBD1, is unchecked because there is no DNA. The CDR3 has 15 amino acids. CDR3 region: CASRATGGGSYEQYF.

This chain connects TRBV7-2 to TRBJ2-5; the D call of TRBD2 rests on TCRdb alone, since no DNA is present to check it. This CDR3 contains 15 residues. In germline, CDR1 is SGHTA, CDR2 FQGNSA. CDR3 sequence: CASSLLAGGGETQYF.

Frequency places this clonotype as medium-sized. CDR3 region: CASSSGTAHGYTF. The rearrangement uses TRBV12-3 or TRBV12-4 and TRBJ1-2; without DNA, the TCRdb call of TRBD1 cannot be checked. The CDR3 length is 13 residues.

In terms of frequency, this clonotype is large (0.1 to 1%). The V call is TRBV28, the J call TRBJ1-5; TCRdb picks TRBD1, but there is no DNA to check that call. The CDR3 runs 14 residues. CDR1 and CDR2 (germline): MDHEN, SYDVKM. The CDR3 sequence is CASQGTEVNQPQHF.

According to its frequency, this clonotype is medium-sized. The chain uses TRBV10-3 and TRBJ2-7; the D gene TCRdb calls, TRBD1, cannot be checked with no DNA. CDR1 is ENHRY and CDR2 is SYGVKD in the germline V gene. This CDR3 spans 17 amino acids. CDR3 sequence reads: CAISGPPDRISSYEQYF.

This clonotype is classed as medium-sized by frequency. The CDR3 reads CASSVSTGVGTEAFF. The chain combines TRBV2 with TRBJ1-1; TCRdb's D gene call, TRBD1, goes unchecked for lack of DNA. Germline V gives CDR1 SNHLY, CDR2 FYNNEI. The CDR3 covers 15 residues. Combining the CDR3 with reference TRBV2 and TRBJ1-1 gives the whole variable domain EPEVTQTPSHQVTQMGQEVILRCVPISNHLYFYWYRQILGQKVEFLVSFYNNEISEKSEIFDDQFSVERPDGSNFTLKIRSTKLEDSAMYFCASSVSTGVGTEAFFGQGTRLTVV.

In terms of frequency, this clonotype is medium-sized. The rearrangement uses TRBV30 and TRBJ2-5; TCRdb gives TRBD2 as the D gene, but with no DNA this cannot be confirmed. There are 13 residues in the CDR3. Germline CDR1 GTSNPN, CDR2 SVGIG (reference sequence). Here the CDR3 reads CAWSVSSVETQYF.

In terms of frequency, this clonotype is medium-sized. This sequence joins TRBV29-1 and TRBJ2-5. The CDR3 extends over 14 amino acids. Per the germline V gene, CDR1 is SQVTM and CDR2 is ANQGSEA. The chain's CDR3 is CSVVAFEDQETQYF.

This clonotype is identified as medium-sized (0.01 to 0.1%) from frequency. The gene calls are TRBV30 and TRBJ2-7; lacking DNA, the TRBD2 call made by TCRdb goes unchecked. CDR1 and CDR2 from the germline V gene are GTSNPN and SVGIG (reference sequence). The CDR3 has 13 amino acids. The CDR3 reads CAWSWQGEYEQYF.

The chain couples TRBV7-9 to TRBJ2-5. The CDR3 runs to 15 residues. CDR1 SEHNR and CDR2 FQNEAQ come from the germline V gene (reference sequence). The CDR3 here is CASSLDRATQETQYF.

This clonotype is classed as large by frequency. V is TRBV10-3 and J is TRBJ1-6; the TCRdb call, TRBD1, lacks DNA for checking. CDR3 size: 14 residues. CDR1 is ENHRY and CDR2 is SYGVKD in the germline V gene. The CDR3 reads CAIKGPGEDSPLHF.

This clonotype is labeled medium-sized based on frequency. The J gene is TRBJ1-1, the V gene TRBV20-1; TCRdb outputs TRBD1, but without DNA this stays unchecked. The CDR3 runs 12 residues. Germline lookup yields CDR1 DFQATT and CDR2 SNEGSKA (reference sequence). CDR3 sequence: CSAWGRSTEAFF.

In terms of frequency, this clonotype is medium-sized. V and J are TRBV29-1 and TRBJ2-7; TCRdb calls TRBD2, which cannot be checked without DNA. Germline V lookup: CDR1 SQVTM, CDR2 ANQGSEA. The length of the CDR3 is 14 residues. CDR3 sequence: CSVAAGGHSYEQYF.

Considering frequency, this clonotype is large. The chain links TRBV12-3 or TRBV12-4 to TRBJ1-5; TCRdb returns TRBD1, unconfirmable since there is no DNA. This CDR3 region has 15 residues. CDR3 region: CASGPGGHSNQPQHF.

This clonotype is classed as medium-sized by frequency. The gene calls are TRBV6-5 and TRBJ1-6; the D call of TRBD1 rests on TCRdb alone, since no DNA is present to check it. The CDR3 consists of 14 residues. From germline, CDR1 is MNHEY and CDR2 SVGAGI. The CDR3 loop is CASSYGQGLGTLHF.

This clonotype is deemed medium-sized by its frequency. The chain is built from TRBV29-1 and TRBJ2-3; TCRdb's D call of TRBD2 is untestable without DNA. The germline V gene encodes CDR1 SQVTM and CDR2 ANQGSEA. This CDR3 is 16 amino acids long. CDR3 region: CSVAGLAGGPTDTQYF.

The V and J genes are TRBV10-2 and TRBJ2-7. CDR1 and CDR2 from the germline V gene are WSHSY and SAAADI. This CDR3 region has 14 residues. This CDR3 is CASSEATRAYEQYF.

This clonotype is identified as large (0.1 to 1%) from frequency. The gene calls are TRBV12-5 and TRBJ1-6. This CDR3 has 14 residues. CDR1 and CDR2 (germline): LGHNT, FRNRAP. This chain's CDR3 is CASGLGLLMRPLHF. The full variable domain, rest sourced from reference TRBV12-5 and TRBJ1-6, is DARVTQTPRHKVTEMGQEVTMRCQPILGHNTVFWYRQTMMQGLELLAYFRNRAPLDDSGMPKDRFSAEMPDATLATLKIQPSEPRDSAVYFCASGLGLLMRPLHFGNGTRLTVT.

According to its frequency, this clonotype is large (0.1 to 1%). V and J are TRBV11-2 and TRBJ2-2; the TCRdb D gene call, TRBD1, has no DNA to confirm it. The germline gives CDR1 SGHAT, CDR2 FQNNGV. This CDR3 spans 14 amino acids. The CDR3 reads CASSQQGGTGELFF.

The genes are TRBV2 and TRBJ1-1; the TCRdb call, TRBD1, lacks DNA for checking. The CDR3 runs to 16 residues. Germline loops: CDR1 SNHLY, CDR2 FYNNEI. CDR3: CARSEIGSQGNTEAFF.

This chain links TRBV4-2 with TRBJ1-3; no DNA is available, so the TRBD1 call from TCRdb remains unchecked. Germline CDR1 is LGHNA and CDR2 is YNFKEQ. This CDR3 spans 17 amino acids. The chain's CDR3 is CASSLGAGAHSGNTIYF.

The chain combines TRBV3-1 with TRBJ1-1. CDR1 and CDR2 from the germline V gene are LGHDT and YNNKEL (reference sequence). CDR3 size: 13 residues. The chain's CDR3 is CASSQDRGTEAFF.